The present entry profiles one T cell receptor beta chain with its context. Its antigen target is currently unknown. One base away there is no much larger clone; base qualities are not given. There are 16 amino acids in the CDR3, from cysteine to phenylalanine inclusive. Only the CDR3 DNA is retained, 48 bases long and in frame from the first base. V is reduced by 1 base and J by 4 bases, leaving a spacing of 16 bases between them. CDR1 SEHNR and CDR2 FQNEAQ were looked up in the germline V gene (reference sequence). In total, over 600 healthy bone marrow donors made up the cohort. Cohort members were all nominally healthy when sampled, although unrecorded immune exposures were likely present. The donor was CMV seronegative and was included in the group of about 400 seronegative cohort members. A peripheral blood sample was provided by each donor, and peripheral blood mononuclear cells were used for TCR beta sequencing. Genomic DNA was extracted from the blood cell samples with the Qiagen DNeasy Blood Extraction Kit.

This sample was taken from a study of cytomegalovirus exposure and HLA in healthy donors (dated by TCRdb to between 2016 and 2019). Describing the broader study: An earlier analysis of roughly 570 of the donors reported under 300 Gb of sequence data and roughly 120 million unique TCR beta sequences obtained from around 170 million T cells. Roughly 300 gigabases of sequencing data and roughly 90 million unique TCR sequences were included in an early release covering several hundred HLA-typed donors. The genetic ancestry cluster associated with self-reported Caucasian donors included 80% to 90% of the approximately 400 genotyped donors. The aim of the study was to test whether cataloging public T cell receptors could identify signatures of past pathogen exposure. The study profiled the T cell repertoires of more than 500 subjects by immunosequencing and related them to cytomegalovirus serostatus. Besides the first cohort of roughly 700 subjects, a separate validation cohort made up of 120 different subjects was used. To predict cytomegalovirus infection status, the study brought together high-throughput TCR immunosequencing, statistical association of individual TCRs with disease status, and machine learning. In a later analysis, previously published TCR beta repertoires from about 670 donors were re-analyzed and high-resolution HLA genotyping was added so that TCR occurrence patterns could be studied. Rather than using new phenotypic data, the later analysis identified candidate immune exposures from TCR beta sequences and from how often those sequences occurred across donors. In an earlier analysis of over 550 of the donors, high-throughput TCR beta sequencing was used to judge whether each TCR beta V gene segment behaved as functional or pseudogenic. Donor age, sex, ethnicity and CMV serostatus were collected together with the repertoire data. A later genetic analysis took genome-wide SNP genotypes for about 55% of the 666 donors and used that subset as a discovery cohort. All discovery cohort repertoires had been generated on a single sequencing platform. HLA typing covered class I and class II loci at four-digit resolution. The number of typed donors differed by locus: about 620-640 for A, B, C, DRB1 and DQB1; approximately 530 for DQA1; about 600 for DPA1; and around 490 for DPB1. Because of strong linkage in the cohort, roughly five DR-DQ haplotypes were treated as single units for association and clustering. Across about 380 genotyped donors of the cohort, an average of about 240,000 unique TCR beta nucleotide sequences per donor were sequenced, and roughly 20% of those sequences were non-productive.

Here is what the overall study found, with its caveats: An earlier analysis of around 540 of the donors showed that most TCR beta V segments appeared in productive rearrangements either about 90% or about 30% of the time, which broadly matched IMGT annotations. A later analysis found that most CMV-associated TCR beta chains appeared HLA-restricted, with HLA associations seemingly driven largely by CMV exposure. A later analysis found that TCR association rates varied across HLA loci, with DRB1 alleles showing the most associated TCRs and HLA-C alleles the fewest. A total of 150 or so TCR beta chains were listed by the study as associated with cytomegalovirus. Most TCR sequences were observed very rarely across donors, whereas some public TCRs were present in many individuals. Immune exposure information for the cohort was limited to CMV serostatus. Because HLA typing was missing for some donors at each locus, association tests included only the typed subset. When HLA alleles, especially DR and DQ, strongly co-occurred, attributing TCR associations to individual alleles was difficult. A cluster of highly shared sequence variants was judged likely to represent a technical artifact of the sequencing pipeline. Because the 87-base-pair reads could not distinguish some IMGT-functional V segments, including TRBV6-2 and TRBV6-3, those segments were excluded. A further reported finding was that TCR beta sequences accurately predicted the HLA-A and HLA-B alleles for most subjects in the first cohort. The authors suggested that the approach could potentially be generalized to other disease states and immunological phenotypes. This cohort had only TCR beta chains sequenced, and the lack of alpha or paired-chain data limited which features could be detected. A later analysis found that HLA-associated TCR beta chains were more clonally expanded and had lower generation probabilities than equally common non-associated chains. Several of the top co-occurrence clusters appeared to be linked to parvovirus B19, influenza, CMV and Epstein-Barr virus, according to a later analysis. Because counts were too low, 15 to 20 rarely observed V segments, including chromosome 9 orphons, were excluded from the earlier analysis of some 590 of the donors. Presence/absence analyses assumed roughly uniform sequencing depth across donors, an assumption that may not hold. Compared with the approximately 720-donor mean, donors in an Asian-associated ancestry cluster had fewer N-insertions in productive TCRs, according to a later genetic analysis. A later genetic analysis associated a missense DCLRE1C variant with V-gene and J-gene trimming of TCR beta chains, and an independent cohort replicated the association. At a false discovery rate of 0.05, a later analysis linked under 20,000 TCR beta sequences to specific HLA alleles. A few of the identified cytomegalovirus-associated TCR beta chains were confirmed in vitro to be specific for cytomegalovirus antigens. Cytomegalovirus status was reported to be diagnosed by the classifier with high specificity and sensitivity in both the original and validation cohorts. Correlated functional status among segregating V segments might reflect linkage disequilibrium, but an unknown experimental factor could not be ruled out.

Libraries were constructed by the immunoSEQ multiplex PCR assay. For the multiplex PCR, a mixture combining 60 forward primers for TCR Vbeta segments and 13 reverse primers for TCR Jbeta segments was used. Amplification of the CDR3 region of rearranged TCR beta genes was performed with a multiplex PCR assay on genomic DNA. On the Illumina HiSeq System, the amplified TCR beta libraries were sequenced as 87-base-pair reads. The source study handled its data this way. A later analysis tallied 80 million to 95 million unique TCR beta chains across the 666 repertoires, and some 10 million of those chains were shared by two or more donors. Raw reads were error-corrected and collapsed into unique sequences by a nearest-neighbor algorithm in which closely related sequences were merged to remove PCR and sequencing errors. Alignment of CDR3 sequences to IMGT reference sequences was used to assign V, D and J gene segments. For a sequence to be retained, a match of at least six nucleotides to both a V gene segment and a J gene segment was required. Rearrangements were called productive when the CDR3 lacked stop codons and stayed in frame with V and J; all others were non-productive. CDR3 was defined according to IMGT convention as the region running from the second conserved V-encoded cysteine to the conserved J-encoded phenylalanine. In an earlier analysis of approximately 500 of the donors, sequences lacking an unambiguous match to a single V gene segment were excluded. In an earlier analysis of a few hundred of the donors, a V segment was called functional when productive rearrangements were above 56.7%, and segregating when the standard deviation between donors exceeded 5%. A statistical classification framework was built for diagnosing cytomegalovirus status from the catalog of TCR beta chain sequences. In a later analysis, V and J genes were assigned by comparing TCR nucleotide sequences against IMGT/GENE-DB human TR gene sequences. A later analysis assigned CDR3 sequences and most-parsimonious VDJ recombination scenarios with the TCRdist pipeline. In a later analysis, each TCR beta chain was defined by its CDR3 amino acid sequence together with its V-gene family, and reads without a unique V-gene family were excluded. In a later analysis, several hundred highly shared, low-generation-probability nucleotide sequences were removed to address suspected cross-contamination and a sequencing artifact. In a later analysis, a clonal expansion index was calculated for each public chain from normalized within-repertoire ranks of inferred template counts. In a later analysis, generation probabilities were computed with a VDJ recombination model fitted to out-of-frame rearrangements, and the resulting probabilities were checked against IGoR. A later analysis scored TCR-TCR, TCR-HLA and TCR-CMV co-occurrence with hypergeometric tests, applying a repertoire-size bias correction to TCR pairs. To estimate false discovery rates, a later analysis permuted the HLA or CMV assignments 20 times. A later analysis grouped co-occurring TCRs with DBSCAN, adding TCRdist sequence similarity when clustering within HLA-allele-positive subsets. Co-occurrence clustering excluded repertoires with fewer than 30,000 or more than 120,000 public chains, plus five with anomalous nucleotide sharing. TCRdb carries this immuneACCESS record with in-frame sequences only. Its versions omit some clonotypes, under half of them owing to an unresolved V gene in the studies checked, with the rest unexplained. The DNA gave D and trimming, while V, J and clone size come from that table. This sample is represented by under 150,000 clones; 75% to 85% of them were singletons. The ten largest clones capture 3.3% of the sample.

Sequencing input: PBMCs. Recombination linked TRBV7-9 to TRBJ1-1; TRBD1 is perhaps the D gene, given 6 matching bases. This sequence was found in a male donor in good health and CMV-seronegative. The CDR3 region: CASSLGGGGKFTEAFF. The DNA reads as follows: TGTGCCAGCAGCTTAGGAGGGGGGGGGAAGTTCACTGAAGCTTTCTTT. With the rest looked up from the reference TRBV7-9 and TRBJ1-1 genes rather than sequenced, the full variable domain is DTGVSQNPRHKITKRGQNVTFRCDPISEHNRLYWYRQTLGQGPEFLTYFQNEAQLEKSRLLSDRFSAERPKGSFSTLEIQRTEQGDSAMYLCASSLGGGGKFTEAFFGQGTRLTVV.